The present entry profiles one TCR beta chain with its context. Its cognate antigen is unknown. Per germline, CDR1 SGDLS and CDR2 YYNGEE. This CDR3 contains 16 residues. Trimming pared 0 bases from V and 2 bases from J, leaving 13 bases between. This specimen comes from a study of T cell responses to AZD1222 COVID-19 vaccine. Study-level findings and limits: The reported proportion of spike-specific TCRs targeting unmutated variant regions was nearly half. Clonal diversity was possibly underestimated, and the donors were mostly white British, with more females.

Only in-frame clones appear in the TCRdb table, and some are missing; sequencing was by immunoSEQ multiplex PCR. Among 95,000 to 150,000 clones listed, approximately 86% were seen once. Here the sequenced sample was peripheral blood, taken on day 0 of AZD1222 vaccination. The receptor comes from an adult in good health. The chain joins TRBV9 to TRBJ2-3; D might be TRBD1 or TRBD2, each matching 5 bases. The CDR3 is CASSVGGLGDTDTQYF. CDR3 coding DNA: TGTGCCAGCAGCGTAGGGGGTTTGGGGGACACAGATACGCAGTATTTT.